These 20 T cell receptor beta chains were all obtained from the same sample, sequenced in a study of cytomegalovirus exposure and HLA in healthy donors. A multiplex PCR was run with 60 Vbeta primers and 13 Jbeta primers. Generated by immunoSEQ multiplex PCR, the TCRdb table keeps only in-frame clones and is missing some. There are about 180,000 clones in the sample; about 77% occur only once, and about 2.5% lies in the top ten. The sequenced sample consisted of PBMCs. The origin of the receptors is a woman in her twenties or thirties in good health and CMV-seropositive.

This rearrangement joins TRBV4-2 to TRBJ2-7; 16 bases match TRBD2. CDR3 length equals 19 residues. The germline V gene has CDR1 LGHNA and CDR2 YNFKEQ. V lost 1 base, J lost 4 bases, and 10 bases stayed unmatched. The CDR3 sequence: CASSQAIGTSGGGRYEQYF. The CDR3 nucleotides are TGTGCCAGCAGCCAAGCCATTGGGACTAGCGGGGGGGGTCGGTACGAGCAGTACTTC.

The rearrangement joins TRBV9 to TRBJ2-3, with 13 bases that match TRBD2. This CDR3 region has 17 residues. CDR1 is SGDLS and CDR2 is YYNGEE in the germline V gene. Trimming took 3 bases from V and 9 from J; bases not matched to a gene: 13. CDR3 bases: TGTGCCAGCAGCGAGCCCGGGACTAGCGGGGCCCGGAGGACGCAGTATTTT. Protein: CASSEPGTSGARRTQYF.

This chain links TRBV2 with TRBJ1-5, with 8 bases fitting TRBD1. CDR3 length: 15 residues. The germline V gene encodes CDR1 SNHLY and CDR2 FYNNEI. V lost 6 bases and J lost 5; bases outside the gene matches: 9. The CDR3 nucleotides read TGTGCCAGCAGGAGCAGACAGGGGTTTGATCAGCCCCAGCATTTT. Encoded protein: CASRSRQGFDQPQHF.

With respect to this clone: Other DNA sequences in the same sample also yield this CDR3. This sequence joins TRBV7-6 and TRBJ1-2; D possibly corresponds to TRBD1 (6 bases). The V and J ends lost 4 bases and 4 bases respectively, with 10 bases between them. Germline CDR1 is SGHVS and CDR2 is FNYEAQ. This CDR3 is 13 amino acids long. This chain's CDR3 is CASSSRGGYGYTF. The CDR3 coding sequence is TGTGCCAGCAGCTCGAGGGGGGGCTATGGCTACACCTTC.

The chain recombines TRBV27 with TRBJ2-7; 8 bases map to TRBD1. Germline V gene sequence: CDR1 MNHEY, CDR2 SMNVEV (reference sequence). This CDR3 has 12 amino acids. The junction had 0 bases not matched to a gene; V was cut back by 2 bases and J by 6 bases. The CDR3 spells CASSLGQGEQYF. The CDR3 nucleotides read TGTGCCAGCAGTTTAGGACAGGGCGAGCAGTACTTC.

This rearrangement joins TRBV9 to TRBJ1-3; no clear D. The CDR3 runs to 15 residues. CDR1 and CDR2 (germline): SGDLS, YYNGEE. Between the trimmed V and J ends, which lost 0 bases and 3 bases, there was a span of 10 bases. The CDR3 is CASSVAVSRGNTIYF. The CDR3 DNA is TGTGCCAGCAGCGTAGCAGTTTCACGTGGAAACACCATATATTTT.

V is TRBV7-9 and J is TRBJ2-5; 11 nucleotides agree with TRBD1. J gave up 5 bases and V 1 base, and 9 bases lay outside the gene matches. The germline gives CDR1 SEHNR, CDR2 FQNEAQ (reference sequence). CDR3 length equals 17 residues. CDR3 coding DNA: TGTGCCAGCAGCTTAGATGCCGGGACAGGGGGGGAGGAGACCCAGTACTTC. Translating it yields CASSLDAGTGGEETQYF.

V gene TRBV11-2 combines with J gene TRBJ1-3; 11 nucleotides match TRBD1. Germline-derived CDR1 and CDR2 are SGHAT and FQNNGV. This CDR3 has 16 amino acids. J lost 0 bases, V lost 4 bases, and 2 bases had no gene match. The CDR3 coding sequence is TGTGCCAGCAGCTCGGGACAGGGGGTCTCTGGAAACACCATATATTTT. Translated, it gives CASSSGQGVSGNTIYF.

The chain combines TRBV19 with TRBJ1-1; no reliable D call. With 6 bases removed from V and 3 bases from J, the gap between germline ends came to 11 bases. The V gene's germline CDR1 is LNHDA and CDR2 SQIVND (reference sequence). The CDR3 consists of 13 residues. The CDR3 nucleotides read TGTGCCAGTAGATACAGCCTTGACACTGAAGCTTTCTTT. Translating gives CASRYSLDTEAFF.

The chain combines TRBV6-7 with TRBJ2-5; D possibly corresponds to TRBD2 (6 bases). TRBV6-7 is reported as an ORF; its role is uncertain. V shed 10 bases and J shed 4 bases, with 22 bases lying between them. The CDR3 has 15 amino acids. The CDR3 DNA follows: TGTGCCACATGGGGCGCGACTAGATATCGAGAGACCCAGTACTTC. Its protein is CATWGATRYRETQYF.

This clone has only a few counts. This chain uses TRBV5-1 with TRBJ2-7; 8 nucleotides align to TRBD2. With V trimmed by 4 bases and J by 3 bases, 6 bases remained unmatched. CDR3 size: 14 residues. Germline V lookup: CDR1 SGHRS, CDR2 YFSETQ. The CDR3 here is CASSREGGVYEQYF. The DNA of the CDR3 is TGCGCCAGCAGCCGGGAGGGTGGTGTCTACGAGCAGTACTTC.

The chain has TRBV28 and TRBJ1-2; D not resolved. CDR1 and CDR2 from the germline V gene are MDHEN and SYDVKM. There are 12 residues in the CDR3. Trimming removed 10 bases at V and 6 bases at J, with 15 bases between. Written as DNA, the CDR3 is TGTGCCATCCCGTGTGAGGGAAATGGCTACACCTTC. Translated: CAIPCEGNGYTF.

The chain couples TRBV5-6 to TRBJ1-5, with a possible D match to TRBD1 (5 bases). Per germline, CDR1 SGHDT and CDR2 YYEEEE. CDR3 length: 15 amino acids. V lost 5 bases to trimming and J lost 5 bases, with 17 bases between them. CDR3 nucleotides: TGTGCCAGCAGTTCCCGGGGGAGAGCTCATCAGCCCCAGCATTTT. Its protein is CASSSRGRAHQPQHF.

The V and J genes are TRBV7-6 and TRBJ2-7; 10 nucleotides agree with TRBD2. Germline CDR1 reads SGHVS; CDR2 reads FNYEAQ. The CDR3 is made up of 15 amino acids. The V gene end was trimmed by 3 bases and the J gene end by 6 bases; junction bases not matched to a gene: 8. In DNA, the CDR3 is TGTGCCAGCAGCTTCCAAATAGCGGGGGGTGGCGAGCAGTACTTC. Protein sequence: CASSFQIAGGGEQYF. The full variable domain, its missing parts supplied by reference TRBV7-6 and TRBJ2-7, is GAGVSQSPRYKVTKRGQDVALRCDPISGHVSLYWYRQALGQGPEFLTYFNYEAQQDKSGLPNDRFSAERPEGSISTLTIQRTEQRDSAMYRCASSFQIAGGGEQYFGPGTRLTVT.

V gene TRBV6-1 combines with J gene TRBJ2-5; 10 bases align to TRBD2. CDR1 and CDR2 (germline): MNHNS, SASEGT. With V trimmed by 7 bases and J by 5 bases, 7 bases remained unmatched. This CDR3 contains 14 residues. CDR3 amino acids: CASIAGGRRETQYF. For the CDR3, the DNA is TGTGCCAGCATAGCGGGGGGCCGGAGGGAGACCCAGTACTTC.

As DNA, the CDR3 is TGTGCCAGCAAAACCGGGACAGGCAACAATGAGCAGTTCTTC. As protein: CASKTGTGNNEQFF. The chain carries TRBV5-6 and TRBJ2-1, with 8 bases that match TRBD1. The CDR3 is 14 residues long. J gave up 5 bases and V 6 bases, and 7 bases lay outside the gene matches. CDR1 and CDR2 from the germline V gene are SGHDT and YYEEEE.

This clone is a singleton in its sample. The chain links TRBV11-2 to TRBJ2-3; possibly TRBD1 for D (6 bases). Germline CDR1 is SGHAT and CDR2 is FQNNGV. There are 14 residues in the CDR3. Between the trimmed V and J ends, which lost 5 bases and 5 bases, there was a span of 14 bases. The CDR3 loop is CASSPGRGGDTQYF. The CDR3 nucleotides read TGTGCCAGCAGCCCGGGGAGAGGGGGAGATACGCAGTATTTT. Full variable domain (outside the CDR3, taken from reference TRBV11-2 and TRBJ2-3): EAGVAQSPRYKIIEKRQSVAFWCNPISGHATLYWYQQILGQGPKLLIQFQNNGVVDDSQLPKDRFSAERLKGVDSTLKIQPAKLEDSAVYLCASSPGRGGDTQYFGPGTRLTVL.

The rearrangement uses TRBV19 and TRBJ2-5; possible D gene TRBD2, 6 bases. CDR1 is LNHDA, CDR2 SQIVND, per germline (reference sequence). The CDR3 loop spans 16 amino acids. V was pared by 5 bases and J by 5 bases, with 21 bases between. This CDR3 is CASSRESMNLGETQYF. The CDR3 region has the DNA TGTGCCAGTAGTCGGGAGAGTATGAACCTCGGGGAGACCCAGTACTTC.

This sequence joins TRBV6-5 and TRBJ2-3, with a tentative D call TRBD1 (5 bases). The CDR3 is 13 residues long. Germline loops: CDR1 MNHEY, CDR2 SVGAGI. Trimming removed 10 bases at V and 5 bases at J, with 16 bases between. The CDR3 protein is CATLRRGGDTQYF. The CDR3 DNA is TGTGCCACCCTCCGTAGGGGCGGAGATACGCAGTATTTT.

The rearrangement links TRBV11-1 to TRBJ1-2, with D maybe TRBD1 (5 bases). Trimming shortened V by 5 bases and J by 7 bases, and 17 bases separated the two germline ends. This CDR3 region has 14 residues. Germline assignment: CDR1 SGHAT and CDR2 FQDESV (reference sequence). The CDR3 sequence: CASSVSRGSSGYTF. CDR3 in DNA: TGTGCCAGCAGCGTCTCACGGGGGTCGTCTGGCTACACCTTC.